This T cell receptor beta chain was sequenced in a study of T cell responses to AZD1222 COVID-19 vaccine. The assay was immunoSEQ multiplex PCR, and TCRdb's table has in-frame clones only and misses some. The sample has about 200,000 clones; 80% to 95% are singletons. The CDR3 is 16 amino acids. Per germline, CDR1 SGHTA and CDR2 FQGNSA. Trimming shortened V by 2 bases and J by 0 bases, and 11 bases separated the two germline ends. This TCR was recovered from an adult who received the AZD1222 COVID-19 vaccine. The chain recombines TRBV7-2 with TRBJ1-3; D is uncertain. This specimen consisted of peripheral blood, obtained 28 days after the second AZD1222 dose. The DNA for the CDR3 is TGTGCCAGCAGCTTATTCCCCAGGAGCTCTGGAAACACCATATATTTT. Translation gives CASSLFPRSSGNTIYF.